The next 16 T cell receptor beta chains were all read from a single sample in a study of T cell responses to AZD1222 COVID-19 vaccine. Using immunoSEQ multiplex PCR, the repertoire was profiled, and TCRdb retains in-frame clones only, with some absent. This table has fewer than 90,000 clones, over 80% appearing once. Sequencing was performed on peripheral blood, taken 28 days after the second AZD1222 dose. The source is an adult who received the AZD1222 COVID-19 vaccine.

The chain carries TRBV19 and TRBJ2-7; 7 nucleotides line up with TRBD2. The CDR3 sequence is 14 residues long. V lost 4 bases, J lost 2 bases, and 5 bases stayed unmatched. Germline V gene sequence: CDR1 LNHDA, CDR2 SQIVND (reference sequence). CDR3 sequence: CASSSSGTTYEQYF. CDR3 bases: TGTGCCAGTAGTAGCAGCGGGACCACCTACGAGCAGTACTTC.

The chain has TRBV10-2 and TRBJ2-6; 8 bases fit TRBD1. The ends lost 8 bases at V and 0 bases at J; junction bases unmatched: 3. This CDR3 spans 15 amino acids. The germline V gene has CDR1 WSHSY and CDR2 SAAADI. In nucleotides, the CDR3 is TGCGCCAGCGGACAGGGAGTCTCTGGGGCCAACGTCCTGACTTTC. This gives the protein CASGQGVSGANVLTF.

The chain has TRBV2 and TRBJ1-4; tentatively, D is TRBD1 (5 bases). Germline lookup yields CDR1 SNHLY and CDR2 FYNNEI. The CDR3 is 13 amino acids. Trimming took off 2 bases at V and 10 bases at J, with 11 bases between the two ends. The CDR3 DNA follows: TGTGCCAGCAGTGAATCCCCGGGGGGAAAACTGTTTTTT. It yields the protein CASSESPGGKLFF.

The rearrangement joins TRBV6-1 to TRBJ2-7; TRBD2 agrees at 14 bases. Germline CDR1 reads MNHNS; CDR2 reads SASEGT. The junction had 3 bases not matched to a gene; V was cut back by 4 bases and J by 1 base. This CDR3 is built from 16 residues. The CDR3 coding sequence is TGTGCCAGCAGTGGGGGACTAGCGGGAGTTTCCTACGAGCAGTACTTC. The encoded protein is CASSGGLAGVSYEQYF.

This clone was counted a few times. This chain connects TRBV5-4 to TRBJ2-7, with a tentative D call TRBD1 (6 bases). Per germline, CDR1 SGHNT and CDR2 YYREEE (reference sequence). The CDR3 contains 14 residues. V shed 2 bases and J shed 0 bases, with 9 bases lying between them. Here the CDR3 reads CASSLGGSSYEQYF. The DNA for the CDR3 is TGTGCCAGCAGCTTAGGGGGAAGCTCCTACGAGCAGTACTTC.

J is TRBJ2-3 and V is TRBV12-3 or TRBV12-4; D is unclear. This CDR3 spans 13 amino acids. V lost 10 bases, J lost 10 bases, and 21 bases lay in between. Written as DNA, the CDR3 is TGTGCCACCTCCTTGGGTGGTGGAGCCGCGCAGTATTTT. Amino acid sequence: CATSLGGGAAQYF.

This clone was seen a handful of times. The rearrangement uses TRBV7-8 and TRBJ2-1; 10 bases fit TRBD2. Germline lookup yields CDR1 SGHVS and CDR2 FQNEAQ. This CDR3 contains 19 residues. V lost 3 bases to trimming and J lost 7 bases; unmatched junction nucleotides: 18. The CDR3 sequence: CASSFPAASGSPFRNEQFF. CDR3 sequence (DNA): TGTGCCAGCAGCTTCCCTGCAGCTAGCGGGAGCCCTTTTAGGAATGAGCAGTTCTTC.

The CDR3 coding sequence is TGTGCCAGCAGCGGGGGATCGCGGCCCCCCCAAGAGACCCAGTACTTC. It specifies CASSGGSRPPQETQYF. The rearrangement uses TRBV7-2 and TRBJ2-5; D assignment may be TRBD1 or TRBD2 (5 bases each). The CDR3 has 16 residues. V was cut by 5 bases and J by 1 base, with 17 bases left in between. The germline CDR1 and CDR2 sequences are SGHTA and FQGNSA.

The genes are TRBV19 and TRBJ1-2; possible D gene TRBD1, 5 bases. The germline gives CDR1 LNHDA, CDR2 SQIVND (reference sequence). The CDR3 consists of 18 residues. V was clipped by 6 bases and J by 6 bases, with 29 bases between them. As DNA, the CDR3 is TGTGCCAGTAGCCCGGGATGGACATCCGCGCCCACATTAAATGGCTACACCTTC. It yields the protein CASSPGWTSAPTLNGYTF.

By share of the sample, this clone is medium-sized. V gene TRBV5-8 combines with J gene TRBJ2-5; TRBD2 matches 10 bases. This CDR3 has 17 amino acids. The V gene end was trimmed by 7 bases and the J gene end by 3 bases; junction bases not matched to a gene: 15. Germline V gene lookup returns CDR1 SGHTS and CDR2 YDEGEE. The CDR3 loop reads CASGGSILAGHKETQYF. The DNA of the CDR3 is TGTGCCAGCGGAGGCTCGATACTAGCGGGGCATAAAGAGACCCAGTACTTC.

The rearrangement joins TRBV2 to TRBJ1-1, with D unresolved. Trimming shortened V by 6 bases and J by 2 bases, and 10 bases separated the two germline ends. The CDR3 runs 13 residues. CDR1 and CDR2 (germline): SNHLY, FYNNEI. In nucleotides, the CDR3 is TGTGCCAGCAGGGATCAGGTCAACACTGAAGCTTTCTTT. Its translation: CASRDQVNTEAFF.

The chain joins TRBV3-1 (or the pseudogene TRBV3-2) to TRBJ2-2, with TRBD2 as a possible D gene (5 bases). The V end lost 2 bases, the J end lost 2 bases, and 9 bases lay between the germline ends. The CDR3 consists of 15 residues. Germline V gene data show CDR1 as LGHDT and CDR2 as YNNKEL (reference sequence). The CDR3 region is CASSQLAVNTGELFF. Written as DNA, the CDR3 is TGTGCCAGCAGCCAACTAGCCGTCAACACCGGGGAGCTGTTTTTT.

This clone appeared a single time. The chain carries TRBV10-3 and TRBJ2-5, with D perhaps TRBD2 (5 bases). The germline V gene has CDR1 ENHRY and CDR2 SYGVKD. Trimming pared 0 bases from V and 1 base from J, leaving 12 bases between. The CDR3 sequence is 16 residues long. CDR3 in DNA: TGTGCCATCAGTGAGTCAAAGACGGGGTTCCAAGAGACCCAGTACTTC. Encoded protein: CAISESKTGFQETQYF.

The chain has TRBV18 and TRBJ2-1; 9 positions agree with TRBD2. The CDR3 contains 16 residues. Trimming at V came to 0 bases and at J to 2 bases, leaving 2 bases not matched to a gene. From germline, CDR1 is KGHSH and CDR2 LQKENI. The CDR3 bases are TGTGCCAGCTCACCACCTGCGGGGGGGGCCTACAATGAGCAGTTCTTC. Translated: CASSPPAGGAYNEQFF.

This clone was recorded a few times. The chain has TRBV9 and TRBJ1-2, with 9 bases that match TRBD1. Trimming at V came to 3 bases and at J to 4 bases, leaving 10 bases not matched to a gene. The CDR3 covers 16 residues. The germline V gene encodes CDR1 SGDLS and CDR2 YYNGEE. The CDR3 sequence: CASSATQGASGYGYTF. The CDR3 coding sequence is TGTGCCAGCAGCGCAACACAGGGGGCATCGGGCTATGGCTACACCTTC. The whole variable domain, filled in from reference TRBV9 and TRBJ1-2, reads DSGVTQTPKHLITATGQRVTLRCSPRSGDLSVYWYQQSLDQGLQFLIQYYNGEERAKGNILERFSAQQFPDLHSELNLSSLELGDSALYFCASSATQGASGYGYTFGSGTRLTVV.

This clone occurred many times. The V and J genes are TRBV6-4 and TRBJ2-2; D is uncertain. From germline, CDR1 is MRHNA and CDR2 SNTAGT. The CDR3 length is 14 residues. Trimming took off 2 bases at V and 4 bases at J, with 8 bases between the two ends. The CDR3 DNA is TGTGCCAGCAGTGACCGCGCGTCCACCGGGGAGCTGTTTTTT. Encoded protein: CASSDRASTGELFF.